The present T cell receptor beta chain was sequenced within a study of control samples from healthy donors and cancer patients. Produced via immunoSEQ multiplex PCR; TCRdb's table is partial and in-frame only. This table holds approximately 190,000 clones. The germline CDR1 and CDR2 sequences are SGHRS and YFSETQ. The germline V and J ends were trimmed by 0 bases and 6 bases, with 7 bases remaining between them. The CDR3 extends over 13 amino acids. Material: blood. The V call is TRBV5-1, the J call TRBJ2-1; D gene unclear. The receptor's source is a woman aged 25 to 45 in good health. This chain's CDR3 is CASSLGPGNEQFF. In nucleotides, the CDR3 is TGCGCCAGCAGCTTGGGTCCGGGCAATGAGCAGTTCTTC. Full variable domain (outside the CDR3, taken from reference TRBV5-1 and TRBJ2-1): KAGVTQTPRYLIKTRGQQVTLSCSPISGHRSVSWYQQTPGQGLQFLFEYFSETQRNKGNFPGRFSGRQFSNSRSEMNVSTLELGDSALYLCASSLGPGNEQFFGPGTRLTVL.